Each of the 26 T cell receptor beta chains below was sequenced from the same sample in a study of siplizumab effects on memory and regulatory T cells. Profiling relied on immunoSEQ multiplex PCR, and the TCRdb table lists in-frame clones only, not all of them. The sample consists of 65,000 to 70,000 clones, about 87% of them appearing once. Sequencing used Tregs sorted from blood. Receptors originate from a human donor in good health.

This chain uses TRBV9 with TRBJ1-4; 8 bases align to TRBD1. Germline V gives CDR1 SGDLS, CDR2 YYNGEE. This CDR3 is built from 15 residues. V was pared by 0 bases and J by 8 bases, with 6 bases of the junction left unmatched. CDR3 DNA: TGTGCCAGCAGCGTAGGGACAGGGAAATACGAAAAACTGTTTTTT. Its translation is CASSVGTGKYEKLFF. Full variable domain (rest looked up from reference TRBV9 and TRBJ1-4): DSGVTQTPKHLITATGQRVTLRCSPRSGDLSVYWYQQSLDQGLQFLIQYYNGEERAKGNILERFSAQQFPDLHSELNLSSLELGDSALYFCASSVGTGKYEKLFFGSGTQLSVL.

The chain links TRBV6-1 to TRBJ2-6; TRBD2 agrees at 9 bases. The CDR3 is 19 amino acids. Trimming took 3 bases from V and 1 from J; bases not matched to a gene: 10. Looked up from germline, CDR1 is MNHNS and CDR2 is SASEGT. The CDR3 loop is CASSDKAGGPLSGANVLTF. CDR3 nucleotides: TGTGCCAGCAGTGACAAGGCGGGAGGGCCCCTATCTGGGGCCAACGTCCTGACTTTC.

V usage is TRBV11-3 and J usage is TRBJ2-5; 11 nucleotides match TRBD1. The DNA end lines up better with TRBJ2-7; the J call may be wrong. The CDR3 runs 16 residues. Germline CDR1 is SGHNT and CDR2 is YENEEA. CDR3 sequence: CASSLVSGQGDYEQYF. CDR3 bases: TGTGCCAGCAGCTTGGTATCGGGACAGGGGGACTACGAGCAGTACTTC.

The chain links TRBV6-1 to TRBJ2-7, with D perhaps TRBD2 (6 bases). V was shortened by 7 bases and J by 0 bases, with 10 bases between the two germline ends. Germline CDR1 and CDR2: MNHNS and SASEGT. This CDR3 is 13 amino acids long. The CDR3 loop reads CASTKLASYEQYF. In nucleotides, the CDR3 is TGTGCCAGCACCAAACTAGCCTCCTACGAGCAGTACTTC.

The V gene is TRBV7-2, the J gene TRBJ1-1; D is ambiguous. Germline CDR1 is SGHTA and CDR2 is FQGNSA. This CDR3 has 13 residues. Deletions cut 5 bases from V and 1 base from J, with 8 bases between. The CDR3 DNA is TGTGCCAGCAGCGAACAGAGGAACACTGAAGCTTTCTTT. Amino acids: CASSEQRNTEAFF. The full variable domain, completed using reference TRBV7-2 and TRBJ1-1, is GAGVSQSPSNKVTEKGKDVELRCDPISGHTALYWYRQSLGQGLEFLIYFQGNSAPDKSGLPSDRFSAERTGGSVSTLTIQRTQQEDSAVYLCASSEQRNTEAFFGQGTRLTVV.

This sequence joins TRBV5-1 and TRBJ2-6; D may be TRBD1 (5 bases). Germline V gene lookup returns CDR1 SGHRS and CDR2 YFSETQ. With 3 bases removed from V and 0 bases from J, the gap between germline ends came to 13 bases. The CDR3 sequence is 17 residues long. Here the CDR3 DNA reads TGCGCCAGCAGCTCGATATTTGACAGCTCTGGGGCCAACGTCCTGACTTTC. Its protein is CASSSIFDSSGANVLTF. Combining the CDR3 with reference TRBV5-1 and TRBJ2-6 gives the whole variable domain KAGVTQTPRYLIKTRGQQVTLSCSPISGHRSVSWYQQTPGQGLQFLFEYFSETQRNKGNFPGRFSGRQFSNSRSEMNVSTLELGDSALYLCASSSIFDSSGANVLTFGAGSRLTVL.

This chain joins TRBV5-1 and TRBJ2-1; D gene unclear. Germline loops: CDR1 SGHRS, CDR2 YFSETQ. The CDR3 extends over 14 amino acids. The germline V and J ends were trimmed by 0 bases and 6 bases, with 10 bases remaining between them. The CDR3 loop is CASSLGTYSNEQFF. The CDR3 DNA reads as TGCGCCAGCAGCTTGGGTACATACAGCAATGAGCAGTTCTTC.

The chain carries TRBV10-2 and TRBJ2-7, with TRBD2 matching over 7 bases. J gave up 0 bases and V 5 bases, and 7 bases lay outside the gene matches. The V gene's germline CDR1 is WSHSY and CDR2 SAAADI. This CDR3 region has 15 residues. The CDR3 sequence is CASSPPGTISYEQYF. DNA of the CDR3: TGCGCCAGCAGTCCCCCCGGGACTATCTCCTACGAGCAGTACTTC.

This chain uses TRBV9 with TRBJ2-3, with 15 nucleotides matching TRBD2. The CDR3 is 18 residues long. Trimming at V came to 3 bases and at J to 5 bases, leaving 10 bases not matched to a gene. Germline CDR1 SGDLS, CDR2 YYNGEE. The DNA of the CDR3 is TGTGCCAGCAGCGCCAGGGGGACTAGCGGGAGGAAGGGAGATACGCAGTATTTT. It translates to CASSARGTSGRKGDTQYF.

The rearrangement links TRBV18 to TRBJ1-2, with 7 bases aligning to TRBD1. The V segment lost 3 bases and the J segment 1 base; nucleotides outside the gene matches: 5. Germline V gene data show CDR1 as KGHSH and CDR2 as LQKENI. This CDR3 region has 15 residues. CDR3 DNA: TGTGCCAGCTCACCCACCGGGACAGTTAACTATGGCTACACCTTC. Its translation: CASSPTGTVNYGYTF.

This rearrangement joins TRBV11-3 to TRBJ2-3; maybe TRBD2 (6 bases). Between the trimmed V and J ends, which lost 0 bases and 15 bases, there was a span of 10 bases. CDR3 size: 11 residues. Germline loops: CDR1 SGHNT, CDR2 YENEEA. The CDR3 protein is CASSLEAGLYF. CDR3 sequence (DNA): TGTGCCAGCAGCTTAGAGGCGGGGCTTTATTTT. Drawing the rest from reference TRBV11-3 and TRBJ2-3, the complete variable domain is EAGVVQSPRYKIIEKKQPVAFWCNPISGHNTLYWYLQNLGQGPELLIRYENEEAVDDSQLPKDRFSAERLKGVDSTLKIQPAELGDSAVYLCASSLEAGLYFGPGTRLTVL.

CDR3 protein: CASSLGLLYNEQFF. The CDR3 nucleotides read TGCGCCAGCAGCCTGGGACTTCTATACAATGAGCAGTTCTTC. The chain carries TRBV4-3 and TRBJ2-1; D might be TRBD2 (6 bases). Between the trimmed V and J ends, which lost 4 bases and 4 bases, there was a span of 11 bases. The CDR3 spans 14 residues. The germline CDR1 and CDR2 sequences are LGHNA and YSLEER.

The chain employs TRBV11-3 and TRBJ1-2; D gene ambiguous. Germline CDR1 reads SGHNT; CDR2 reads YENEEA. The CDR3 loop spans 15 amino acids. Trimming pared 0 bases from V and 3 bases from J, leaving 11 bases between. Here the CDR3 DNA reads TGTGCCAGCAGCTTAGATGGAGGGCTCGACTATGGCTACACCTTC. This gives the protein CASSLDGGLDYGYTF.

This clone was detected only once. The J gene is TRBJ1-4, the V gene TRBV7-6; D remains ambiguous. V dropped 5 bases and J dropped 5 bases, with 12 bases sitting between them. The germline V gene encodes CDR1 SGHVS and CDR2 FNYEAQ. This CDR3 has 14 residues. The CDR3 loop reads CASSLRGRNEKLFF. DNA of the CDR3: TGTGCCAGCAGCCTTAGAGGCAGAAATGAAAAACTGTTTTTT.

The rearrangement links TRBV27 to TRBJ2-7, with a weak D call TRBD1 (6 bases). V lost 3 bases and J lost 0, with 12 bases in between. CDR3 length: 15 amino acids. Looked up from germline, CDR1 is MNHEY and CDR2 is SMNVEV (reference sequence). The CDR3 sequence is CASSFAPGDSYEQYF. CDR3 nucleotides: TGTGCCAGCAGTTTCGCCCCAGGGGACTCCTACGAGCAGTACTTC.

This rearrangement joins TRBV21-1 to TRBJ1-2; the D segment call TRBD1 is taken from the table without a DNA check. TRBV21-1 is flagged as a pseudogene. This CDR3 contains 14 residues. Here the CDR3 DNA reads TGTGCCAGCAGCAAACGGGGACAGGGGAGTGGCTACACCTTC. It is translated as CASSKRGQGSGYTF.

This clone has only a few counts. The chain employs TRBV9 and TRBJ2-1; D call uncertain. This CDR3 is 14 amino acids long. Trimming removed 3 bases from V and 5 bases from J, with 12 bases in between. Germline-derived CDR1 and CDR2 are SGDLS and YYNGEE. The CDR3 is CASSDSRRHNEQFF. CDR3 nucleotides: TGTGCCAGCAGCGACTCACGCCGCCACAATGAGCAGTTCTTC.

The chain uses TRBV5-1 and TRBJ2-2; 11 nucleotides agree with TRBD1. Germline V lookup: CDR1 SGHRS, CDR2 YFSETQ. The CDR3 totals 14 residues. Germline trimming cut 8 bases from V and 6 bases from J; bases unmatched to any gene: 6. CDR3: CASRGQGAAGELFF. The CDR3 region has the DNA TGCGCCAGTCGCGGACAGGGGGCGGCCGGGGAGCTGTTTTTT.

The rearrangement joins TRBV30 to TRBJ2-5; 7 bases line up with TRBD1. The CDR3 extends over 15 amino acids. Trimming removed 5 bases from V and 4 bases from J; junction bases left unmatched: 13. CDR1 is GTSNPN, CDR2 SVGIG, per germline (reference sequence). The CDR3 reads CAWWLPGQRRETQYF. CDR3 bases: TGTGCCTGGTGGTTACCGGGACAGCGGCGAGAGACCCAGTACTTC.

This CDR3 reads CASSYVTDTQYF. DNA of the CDR3: TGTGCCAGCAGTTACGTCACAGATACGCAGTATTTT. The chain joins TRBV6-5 to TRBJ2-3; no reliable D call. Deletions cut 2 bases from V and 2 bases from J, with 2 bases between. The CDR3 runs to 12 residues. Germline lookup yields CDR1 MNHEY and CDR2 SVGAGI.

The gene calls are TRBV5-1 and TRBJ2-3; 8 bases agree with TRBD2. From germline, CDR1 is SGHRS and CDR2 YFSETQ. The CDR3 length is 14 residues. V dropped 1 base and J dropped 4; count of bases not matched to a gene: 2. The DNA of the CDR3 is TGCGCCAGCAGCTTGAGCGGGAGTGCAGATACGCAGTATTTT. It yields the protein CASSLSGSADTQYF.

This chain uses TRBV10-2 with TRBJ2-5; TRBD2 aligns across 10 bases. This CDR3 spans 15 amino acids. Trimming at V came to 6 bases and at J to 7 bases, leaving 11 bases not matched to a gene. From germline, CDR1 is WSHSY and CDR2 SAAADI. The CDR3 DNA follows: TGCGCCAGCAGACCGGGACTAGCGCCCACATGGACCCAGTACTTC. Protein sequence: CASRPGLAPTWTQYF.

CDR3 in amino acids: CASSLEGVGYGYTF. The CDR3 DNA follows: TGTGCCAGCAGTCTCGAGGGGGTCGGCTATGGCTACACCTTC. The chain is built from TRBV28 and TRBJ1-2, with a weak D call TRBD1 (6 bases). There are 14 residues in the CDR3. Germline lookup yields CDR1 MDHEN and CDR2 SYDVKM. Trimming took 5 bases from V and 4 from J, leaving 14 bases between them.

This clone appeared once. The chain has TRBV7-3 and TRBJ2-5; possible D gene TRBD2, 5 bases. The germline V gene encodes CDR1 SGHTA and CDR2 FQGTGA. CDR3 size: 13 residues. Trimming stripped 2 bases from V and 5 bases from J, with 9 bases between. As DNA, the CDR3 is TGTGCCAGCAGCTTAGGCGGGTGGGAGACCCAGTACTTC. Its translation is CASSLGGWETQYF. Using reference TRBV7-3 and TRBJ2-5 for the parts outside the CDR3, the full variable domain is GAGVSQTPSNKVTEKGKYVELRCDPISGHTALYWYRQSLGQGPEFLIYFQGTGAADDSGLPNDRFFAVRPEGSVSTLKIQRTERGDSAVYLCASSLGGWETQYFGPGTRLLVL.

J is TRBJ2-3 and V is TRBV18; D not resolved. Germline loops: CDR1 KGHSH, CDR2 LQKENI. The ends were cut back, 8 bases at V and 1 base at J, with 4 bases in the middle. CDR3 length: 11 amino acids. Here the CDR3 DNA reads TGTGCCAGCCTACGCACAGATACGCAGTATTTT. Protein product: CASLRTDTQYF.

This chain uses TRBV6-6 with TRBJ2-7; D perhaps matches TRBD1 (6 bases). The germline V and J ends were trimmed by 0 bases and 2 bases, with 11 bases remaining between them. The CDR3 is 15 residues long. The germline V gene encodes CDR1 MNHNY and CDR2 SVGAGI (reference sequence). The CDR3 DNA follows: TGTGCCAGCAGTTACTCTGGACAGCGGACCTACGAGCAGTACTTC. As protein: CASSYSGQRTYEQYF.